The subject of this entry is one T cell receptor beta chain. This clone's antigen is unknown. No clone much larger than this one lies a single base away; base qualities are absent. This entry belongs to a study of cytomegalovirus exposure and HLA in healthy donors (dated by TCRdb to 2016 to 2017). About the investigation overall: An earlier analysis of several hundred of the donors reported approximately 300 Gb of sequence data and 120 million or so unique TCR beta sequences from 150 million to 200 million T cells. An early release covering about 600 HLA-typed donors comprised 250 to 350 gigabases of sequencing data and 85 million to 100 million unique TCR sequences. Of the roughly 400 genotyped donors, roughly 80% were placed in the genetic ancestry cluster associated with self-reported Caucasian donors. The aim of the study was to test whether cataloging public T cell receptors could identify signatures of past pathogen exposure. The study used immunosequencing to profile the T cell repertoires of 666 subjects and linked those repertoires to cytomegalovirus serostatus. Along with the approximately 620-subject first cohort, a separate validation cohort of 120 different subjects was used. To predict cytomegalovirus infection status, the study combined high-throughput TCR immunosequencing, statistical association of individual TCRs with disease status, and machine learning. To study patterns of TCR occurrence, a later analysis re-analyzed previously published TCR beta repertoires from 600 to 750 donors and added high-resolution HLA genotyping. Rather than drawing on any new phenotypic data, the later analysis identified candidate immune exposures from TCR beta sequences and the way those sequences occurred across donors. An earlier analysis of 587 of the donors used high-throughput TCR beta sequencing to judge whether each TCR beta V gene segment behaved as functional or pseudogenic. Alongside the repertoire data, information on donor age, sex, ethnicity and CMV serostatus was compiled. A later genetic analysis took genome-wide SNP genotypes for about three fifths of the roughly 700 donors and used that subset as a discovery cohort. Every discovery cohort repertoire had been produced on one sequencing platform. Both class I and class II loci were covered by HLA typing, at four-digit resolution. Typing coverage varied by locus: roughly 629-630 donors for A, B, C, DRB1 and DQB1; roughly 500 for DQA1; some 610 for DPA1; around 490 for DPB1. Roughly 5 DR-DQ haplotypes were handled as single units for association and clustering because linkage in the cohort was strong. On average, roughly 250,000 unique TCR beta nucleotide sequences were sequenced per donor among a few hundred genotyped donors of the cohort, with 15% to 20% of those sequences being non-productive. Summary of the overall study and its limitations: A further reported finding was that TCR beta sequences accurately predicted the HLA-A and HLA-B alleles for most subjects in the first cohort. CMV serostatus was the only immune exposure information available for the cohort. A few of the identified cytomegalovirus-associated TCR beta chains were confirmed in vitro to be specific for cytomegalovirus antigens. The study listed 150 to 200 TCR beta chains as associated with cytomegalovirus. Because the 87-base-pair reads could not distinguish some IMGT-functional V segments, including TRBV6-2 and TRBV6-3, those segments were excluded. Correlated functional status among segregating V segments might reflect linkage disequilibrium, but an unknown experimental factor could not be ruled out. Broadly in line with IMGT annotations, most TCR beta V segments showed up in productive rearrangements about 90% or about 30% of the time in an earlier analysis of approximately 640 of the donors. A later analysis found that TCR association rates varied across HLA loci, with DRB1 alleles showing the most associated TCRs and HLA-C alleles the fewest. According to a later analysis, most CMV-associated TCR beta chains appeared to be HLA-restricted, and the HLA associations seemed to be driven largely by CMV exposure. When HLA alleles, especially DR and DQ, strongly co-occurred, attributing TCR associations to individual alleles was difficult. V-gene and J-gene trimming of TCR beta chains was associated with a missense DCLRE1C variant in a later genetic analysis, and the association was replicated in an independent cohort. The classifier was reported to diagnose cytomegalovirus status with high specificity and sensitivity in both the original cohort and the validation cohort. The earlier analysis of 587 of the donors excluded roughly 17 rarely observed V segments, including chromosome 9 orphons, because counts were too low. A group of highly shared sequence variants was considered likely to be a technical artifact of the sequencing pipeline. Because some donors lacked HLA typing at each locus, the association tests relied only on the typed subset. While some public TCRs were present in many individuals, most TCR sequences turned up only very rarely across donors. A later analysis reported that several top co-occurrence clusters appeared linked to parvovirus B19, influenza, CMV and Epstein-Barr virus. A later genetic analysis reported fewer N-insertions in productive TCRs among donors in an Asian-associated ancestry cluster than the approximately 700-donor mean. Specific HLA alleles were associated with 15,000 to 20,000 TCR beta sequences at a false discovery rate of 0.05 in a later analysis. The authors suggested that the approach could potentially be extended to other disease states and immunological phenotypes. In this cohort, only TCR beta chains were sequenced, and detectable features were limited by the absence of alpha or paired-chain data. In a later analysis, HLA-associated TCR beta chains showed more clonal expansion and lower generation probabilities than non-associated chains that were equally common. The presence/absence analyses assumed that sequencing depth was roughly uniform across donors, and that assumption may not be true.

V and J are truncated by 5 bases and 0 bases respectively, leaving an intervening sequence of 8 bases. The CDR1 and CDR2 encoded by the germline V gene are SGHTA and FQGTGA. The CDR3 runs 14 residues from the cysteine to the phenylalanine. Of the read, only the CDR3 DNA is kept; its 42 bases are in frame from base 1. The cohort consisted of 600 to 700 healthy bone marrow donors. All cohort members were sampled while nominally healthy, although unrecorded immune exposures were likely present. The donor was CMV seronegative and belonged to the group of roughly 330 seronegative cohort members. A peripheral blood sample was provided by each donor, and peripheral blood mononuclear cells were used for TCR beta sequencing. Genomic DNA extraction from the blood cell samples was performed with the Qiagen DNeasy Blood Extraction Kit. The library was made by the immunoSEQ multiplex PCR assay. For the multiplex PCR, a mixture combining 60 forward primers for TCR Vbeta segments and 13 reverse primers for TCR Jbeta segments was used. The CDR3 region of rearranged TCR beta genes was amplified from genomic DNA by a multiplex PCR assay. The amplified TCR beta libraries were sequenced on the Illumina HiSeq System as 87-base-pair reads. The original methods were these. A later analysis counted about 80 million unique TCR beta chains across the 666 repertoires, and some 11 million of these chains were shared by at least two donors. Raw reads were error-corrected and collapsed into unique sequences with a nearest-neighbor algorithm that merged closely related sequences to remove PCR and sequencing errors. To assign V, D and J gene segments, CDR3 sequences were aligned to IMGT reference sequences. For a sequence to be retained, a match of at least six nucleotides to both a V gene segment and a J gene segment was required. Rearrangements were called productive when the CDR3 lacked stop codons and stayed in frame with V and J; all others were non-productive. CDR3 was defined by IMGT convention, running from the second conserved V-encoded cysteine to the conserved J-encoded phenylalanine. The earlier analysis of 500 to 600 of the donors excluded sequences that lacked an unambiguous match to a single V gene segment. In an earlier analysis of a few hundred of the donors, a V segment was called functional when productive rearrangements were above 56.7%, and segregating when the standard deviation between donors exceeded 5%. A statistical classification framework was developed to diagnose cytomegalovirus status using the catalog of TCR beta chain sequences. In a later analysis, TCR nucleotide sequences were compared against IMGT/GENE-DB human TR gene sequences so that V and J genes could be assigned. A later analysis assigned CDR3 sequences and most-parsimonious VDJ recombination scenarios with the TCRdist pipeline. In a later analysis, every TCR beta chain was defined by the combination of its CDR3 amino acid sequence and its V-gene family, and reads without a unique V-gene family were dropped. To address suspected cross-contamination and a sequencing artifact, a later analysis removed approximately 600 highly shared, low-generation-probability nucleotide sequences. A later analysis calculated a clonal expansion index for each public chain from normalized within-repertoire ranks of inferred template counts. Generation probabilities in a later analysis came from a VDJ recombination model fitted to out-of-frame rearrangements, and those results were checked against IGoR. In a later analysis, TCR-TCR, TCR-HLA and TCR-CMV co-occurrence was scored with hypergeometric tests, and a repertoire-size bias correction was applied to TCR pairs. In a later analysis, false discovery rates were estimated by permuting HLA or CMV assignments 20 times. In a later analysis, co-occurring TCRs were grouped using DBSCAN, with TCRdist sequence similarity added in when clustering inside HLA-allele-positive subsets. Repertoires with fewer than 30,000 or more than 120,000 public chains, plus five repertoires with anomalous nucleotide sharing, were excluded from co-occurrence clustering. The table was pulled from immuneACCESS by TCRdb, which kept in-frame rearrangements only. Such tables lose some clones; where checked, under half of the loss comes from unresolved V genes, and the rest has no known cause. The V and J calls and clone size were taken over from that table, and D and trimming were inferred from the DNA. The sample table lists some 130,000 clones, about 84% of them with a count of one. Roughly 1.2% of the sample goes to the ten largest clones.

This clonotype was sampled from a boy younger than 18 in good health and CMV-seronegative. The sequence is built from TRBV7-3 and TRBJ2-1; the D gene identity is not certain. Sequencing was carried out using PBMCs. The DNA sequence is TGTGCCAGCAGCCCCGACACCTCCTACAATGAGCAGTTCTTC. It encodes CASSPDTSYNEQFF.